These 29 T cell receptor beta chains originate from one sample sequenced in a study of T cell responses to AZD1222 COVID-19 vaccine. Profiled with immunoSEQ multiplex PCR; TCRdb holds only in-frame clones, not every one. The data show some 100,000 clones, more than 80% seen once. Sequenced material: peripheral blood, taken 28 days after the second AZD1222 dose. The receptors were gathered from an adult who received the AZD1222 COVID-19 vaccine.

The chain couples TRBV27 to TRBJ1-2, with 9 bases that match TRBD1. Looked up from germline, CDR1 is MNHEY and CDR2 is SMNVEV (reference sequence). With 4 bases clipped from V and 5 bases from J, the junction kept 5 bases outside the gene matches. This CDR3 is built from 14 residues. As DNA, the CDR3 is TGTGCCAGCAGTTCCGGGGACAGGGTTTATGGCTACACCTTC. Residues: CASSSGDRVYGYTF.

The chain links TRBV23-1 to TRBJ2-7; D uncertain. Being an ORF, TRBV23-1 has a function that is uncertain. Trimming stripped 9 bases from V and 4 bases from J, with 13 bases between. This CDR3 region has 12 residues. CDR3 nucleotides: TGCGCCAGTCTGAGACACCTATACGAGCAGTACTTC. This encodes CASLRHLYEQYF.

This chain uses TRBV30 with TRBJ1-1; TRBD1 is a possible D gene (6 bases). V lost 2 bases, J lost 4 bases, and 17 bases lay in between. This CDR3 contains 15 residues. In germline, CDR1 is GTSNPN, CDR2 SVGIG (reference sequence). CDR3 DNA: TGTGCCTGGAGTATTCGAGGGGGGACGGGCACTGAAGCTTTCTTT. Its protein product is CAWSIRGGTGTEAFF.

The chain is built from TRBV7-9 and TRBJ1-2; a weak D match, TRBD1 (6 bases). V lost 3 bases and J 6 bases, leaving 8 bases between the germline ends. Germline values: CDR1 SEHNR, CDR2 FQNEAQ (reference sequence). This CDR3 spans 12 amino acids. CDR3 in amino acids: CASSFQGNGYTF. The CDR3 DNA sequence: TGTGCCAGCAGCTTTCAGGGGAATGGCTACACCTTC. The full variable domain, completed using reference TRBV7-9 and TRBJ1-2, is DTGVSQNPRHKITKRGQNVTFRCDPISEHNRLYWYRQTLGQGPEFLTYFQNEAQLEKSRLLSDRFSAERPKGSFSTLEIQRTEQGDSAMYLCASSFQGNGYTFGSGTRLTVV.

The chain recombines TRBV11-2 with TRBJ2-3; no clear D. CDR3 size: 11 residues. The germline V gene encodes CDR1 SGHAT and CDR2 FQNNGV. The germline V and J ends were trimmed by 2 bases and 8 bases, with 5 bases remaining between them. The CDR3 sequence: CASSLRGTQYF. The CDR3, as DNA: TGTGCCAGCAGCTTACGAGGTACGCAGTATTTT.

The chain uses TRBV27 and TRBJ2-5; 7 bases agree with TRBD1. The trim removed 6 bases at V and 5 bases at J, leaving 12 bases unmatched. Germline assignment: CDR1 MNHEY and CDR2 SMNVEV (reference sequence). The CDR3 covers 15 residues. CDR3 nucleotides: TGTGCCAGCAGAAGACAGGGACCATATGGGGAGACCCAGTACTTC. As protein: CASRRQGPYGETQYF.

CDR3 sequence: CASSLVAGTRTNEKLFF. CDR3 DNA: TGTGCCAGCAGCTTAGTGGCCGGGACGCGGACTAATGAAAAACTGTTTTTT. This sequence joins TRBV11-2 and TRBJ1-4; possibly TRBD1 for D (5 bases). The CDR3 is 17 residues long. Trimming pared 1 base from V and 2 bases from J, leaving 14 bases between. Germline assignment: CDR1 SGHAT and CDR2 FQNNGV.

The chain has TRBV19 and TRBJ1-4, with D maybe TRBD1 (6 bases). Trimming cost V 1 base and J 8 bases, with 14 bases left between them. This CDR3 is built from 15 residues. Germline V gives CDR1 LNHDA, CDR2 SQIVND (reference sequence). CDR3 nucleotide sequence: TGTGCCAGTAGTATAGTTTGGGGGCACGAAGAAAAACTGTTTTTT. It specifies CASSIVWGHEEKLFF.

The chain recombines TRBV18 with TRBJ1-2, with 8 bases that match TRBD1. The CDR3 is 13 amino acids. J lost 7 bases, V lost 2 bases, and 3 bases had no gene match. Germline V CDR1 and CDR2: KGHSH, LQKENI. The chain's CDR3 is CASSPGTGFGYTF. CDR3 nucleotide sequence: TGTGCCAGCTCACCAGGGACAGGTTTTGGCTACACCTTC.

This clone appeared a few times. The rearrangement links TRBV11-2 to TRBJ2-1; D is undetermined. The CDR3 consists of 11 residues. Germline CDR1 reads SGHAT; CDR2 reads FQNNGV. V lost 5 bases to trimming and J lost 2 bases, with 1 base between them. Here the CDR3 reads CASSPYNEQFF. The CDR3 coding sequence is TGTGCCAGCAGCCCCTACAATGAGCAGTTCTTC.

The chain employs TRBV5-1 and TRBJ2-1, with 7 bases that match TRBD2. Trimming took 4 bases from V and 6 from J; bases not matched to a gene: 10. The V gene's germline CDR1 is SGHRS and CDR2 YFSETQ. The CDR3 covers 15 residues. The CDR3 is CASSRTSDRGNEQFF. CDR3 coding DNA: TGCGCCAGCAGCCGAACTAGCGACAGAGGCAATGAGCAGTTCTTC.

The rearrangement uses TRBV6-5 and TRBJ2-4, with 8 bases matching TRBD1. Germline V CDR1 and CDR2: MNHEY, SVGAGI. V lost 4 bases and J lost 9; bases outside the gene matches: 8. The CDR3 is made up of 14 amino acids. The chain's CDR3 is CASSLDDQGAIQYF. CDR3 in DNA: TGTGCCAGCAGTTTGGACGATCAGGGGGCCATTCAGTACTTC.

This clone appeared a single time. This chain connects TRBV27 to TRBJ2-7, with D perhaps TRBD1 (6 bases). CDR1 is MNHEY, CDR2 SMNVEV, per germline (reference sequence). Trimming removed 0 bases from V and 4 bases from J, with 13 bases in between. The CDR3 consists of 15 residues. The CDR3 sequence: CASSLSYRARYEQYF. CDR3 in DNA: TGTGCCAGCAGTTTATCGTACAGGGCAAGATACGAGCAGTACTTC.

The genes are TRBV29-1 and TRBJ1-1, with D possibly matching TRBD1 (5 bases). Germline V gives CDR1 SQVTM, CDR2 ANQGSEA. V was trimmed by 5 bases and J by 0 bases, leaving 16 bases between them. The CDR3 runs 15 residues. The CDR3, as DNA: TGCAGCGTTCGGGGCACACATTTCATGAACACTGAAGCTTTCTTT. It specifies CSVRGTHFMNTEAFF.

The chain joins TRBV2 to TRBJ2-5; 7 bases fit TRBD2. This CDR3 region has 13 residues. Trimming removed 8 bases from V and 4 bases from J; junction bases left unmatched: 7. CDR1 is SNHLY, CDR2 FYNNEI, per germline. CDR3: CASSGGDGETQYF. The CDR3 coding sequence is TGTGCCAGCTCTGGGGGGGACGGAGAGACCCAGTACTTC.

The V and J genes are TRBV4-2 and TRBJ2-1; D gene uncertain. V lost 4 bases and J lost 3, with 13 bases in between. The germline V gene encodes CDR1 LGHNA and CDR2 YNFKEQ. CDR3 size: 15 residues. In DNA, the CDR3 is TGTGCCAGCAGCCCCGAGCTGTGGGGCTACAATGAGCAGTTCTTC. This gives the protein CASSPELWGYNEQFF.

The chain links TRBV4-2 to TRBJ1-1; D might be TRBD1 (5 bases). The V gene lost 0 bases and the J gene lost 1 base, with 6 bases spanning the gap. The CDR3 is 14 residues long. CDR1 and CDR2 (germline): LGHNA, YNFKEQ. This CDR3 is CASSQDGQNTEAFF. The CDR3 DNA sequence: TGTGCCAGCAGCCAAGACGGACAGAACACTGAAGCTTTCTTT.

The chain is built from TRBV19 and TRBJ2-7, with 7 bases fitting TRBD2. The trim removed 2 bases at V and 2 bases at J, leaving 6 bases unmatched. The CDR3 spans 15 residues. The germline V gene encodes CDR1 LNHDA and CDR2 SQIVND (reference sequence). The CDR3 reads CASSIKRDLTYEQYF. DNA of the CDR3: TGTGCCAGTAGTATAAAGCGGGACTTGACCTACGAGCAGTACTTC.

The chain is built from TRBV19 and TRBJ1-6; D not resolved. The CDR3 covers 14 residues. V lost 3 bases and J 5 bases, leaving 8 bases between the germline ends. Per germline, CDR1 LNHDA and CDR2 SQIVND (reference sequence). CDR3 nucleotides: TGTGCCAGTAGTATTCTCAGGAATAATTCACCCCTCCACTTT. Residues: CASSILRNNSPLHF.

V is TRBV30 and J is TRBJ1-2; 7 bases line up with TRBD1. V was pared by 2 bases and J by 8 bases, with 14 bases of the junction left unmatched. CDR3 length: 15 amino acids. Germline assignment: CDR1 GTSNPN and CDR2 SVGIG (reference sequence). The CDR3 bases are TGTGCCTGGAGTTCCAAGACAGGGCGATTGAGGGGCTACACCTTC. Translating gives CAWSSKTGRLRGYTF. Variable domain in full (rest from reference TRBV30 and TRBJ1-2): SQTIHQWPATLVQPVGSPLSLECTVEGTSNPNLYWYRQAAGRGLQLLFYSVGIGQISSEVPQNLSASRPQDRQFILSSKKLLLSDSGFYLCAWSSKTGRLRGYTFGSGTRLTVV.

This chain uses TRBV4-3 with TRBJ1-3, with D unresolved. Trimming pared 0 bases from V and 2 bases from J, leaving 8 bases between. The CDR3 runs 15 residues. Germline V CDR1 and CDR2: LGHNA, YSLEER. The CDR3 sequence: CASSQETPPGNTIYF. The CDR3 DNA sequence: TGCGCCAGCAGCCAAGAGACCCCGCCTGGAAACACCATATATTTT.

The V gene is TRBV7-2, the J gene TRBJ2-1; D is perhaps TRBD2 (6 bases). Deletions cut 6 bases from V and 7 bases from J, with 16 bases between. The CDR3 spans 14 residues. Germline V gene sequence: CDR1 SGHTA, CDR2 FQGNSA. The CDR3 DNA is TGTGCCAGCAGGCCAAAAGGGAGGAGAAATGAGCAGTTCTTC. Translation gives CASRPKGRRNEQFF.

The rearrangement links TRBV15 to TRBJ1-4, with D maybe TRBD1 (5 bases). CDR3 length: 13 residues. Germline-derived CDR1 and CDR2 are LNHNV and YYDKDF (reference sequence). V was cut by 6 bases and J by 7 bases, with 12 bases left in between. CDR3 residues: CATRFQGGEKLFF. For the CDR3, the DNA is TGTGCCACCAGATTTCAGGGCGGTGAAAAACTGTTTTTT. Full variable domain (missing parts from reference TRBV15 and TRBJ1-4): DAMVIQNPRYQVTQFGKPVTLSCSQTLNHNVMYWYQQKSSQAPKLLFHYYDKDFNNEADTPDNFQSRRPNTSFCFLDIRSPGLGDTAMYLCATRFQGGEKLFFGSGTQLSVL.

CDR3 amino acids: CASSEWRTGDIADTQYF. DNA for the CDR3: TGTGCCAGCAGTGAATGGAGGACAGGGGACATCGCAGATACGCAGTATTTT. The chain uses TRBV2 and TRBJ2-3; TRBD1 matches at 9 bases. Germline-derived CDR1 and CDR2 are SNHLY and FYNNEI. The CDR3 extends over 17 amino acids. J was trimmed by 4 bases and V by 2 bases; bases with no gene match: 10.

The V call is TRBV5-5, the J call TRBJ2-3, with D perhaps TRBD2 (5 bases). The CDR3 extends over 16 amino acids. V lost 4 bases to trimming and J lost 0 bases, with 15 bases between them. CDR1 is SGHKS, CDR2 YYEKEE, per germline (reference sequence). The CDR3 region has the DNA TGTGCCAGCAGCCCCACTGGCGGGTTTAGCACAGATACGCAGTATTTT. Protein sequence: CASSPTGGFSTDTQYF.

The chain has TRBV19 and TRBJ2-7; 9 bases agree with TRBD1. Unmatched junction bases numbered 8, after V lost 3 bases and J lost 5 bases. The length of the CDR3 is 15 residues. CDR1 and CDR2 (germline): LNHDA, SQIVND (reference sequence). The DNA for the CDR3 is TGTGCCAGTAGTATGACGGGGACAGGGTATGACGAGCAGTACTTC. It is translated as CASSMTGTGYDEQYF.

DNA for the CDR3: TGTGCCTCCCGGAAGGGGGGCCTAGGTGCAGATACGCAGTATTTT. Translated: CASRKGGLGADTQYF. The chain carries TRBV7-9 and TRBJ2-3, with D perhaps TRBD1 or TRBD2 (6 bases each). This CDR3 is 15 amino acids long. Germline values: CDR1 SEHNR, CDR2 FQNEAQ (reference sequence). The V and J ends lost 11 bases and 4 bases respectively, with 22 bases between them.

The rearrangement joins TRBV7-9 to TRBJ1-2, with a weak D call TRBD1 (5 bases). CDR1 and CDR2 from the germline V gene are SEHNR and FQNEAQ (reference sequence). The CDR3 spans 13 residues. Trimming stripped 5 bases from V and 2 bases from J, with 9 bases between. In DNA, the CDR3 is TGTGCCAGCAGCCCGGGACCGAACTATGGCTACACCTTC. This encodes CASSPGPNYGYTF.

V is TRBV4-3 and J is TRBJ2-3; 10 positions match TRBD2. The germline CDR1 and CDR2 sequences are LGHNA and YSLEER. The V gene end was trimmed by 1 base and the J gene end by 4 bases; junction bases not matched to a gene: 11. The CDR3 has 18 residues. The CDR3 bases are TGCGCCAGCAGCCAAGGTATACCTAGCGGGGGTTCCCCAGATACGCAGTATTTT. Its protein product is CASSQGIPSGGSPDTQYF.